This TCR beta chain was documented in a study of blood T cell repertoires in COVID-19. Background on the study: T cells, B-cell-depleted T cells, or PBMCs supplied cDNA or gDNA.

How the authors handled the data: Scientists estimated how many nucleated cells there were by amplifying reference gene primers. The method was immunoSEQ multiplex PCR; TCRdb's version includes in-frame clones alone and lacks a portion of them. Clone size and V and J calls were adopted from that table, with D and trimming inferred from the DNA. This sample carries under 200,000 clones, about 85% of them seen once, and the ten largest clones take almost 5%. From germline, CDR1 is SEHNR and CDR2 FQNEAQ (reference sequence). The junction had 5 bases not matched to a gene; V was cut back by 1 base and J by 8 bases. This CDR3 comprises 14 residues.

Sequencing input: peripheral blood. The TCR sequence derives from a woman older than 75 with acute or convalescent COVID-19. The chain combines TRBV7-9 with TRBJ1-3; 7 nucleotides match TRBD1. This CDR3 reads CASSLDRGPYTIYF. Here the CDR3 DNA reads TGTGCCAGCAGCTTAGACAGGGGTCCGTACACCATATATTTT.